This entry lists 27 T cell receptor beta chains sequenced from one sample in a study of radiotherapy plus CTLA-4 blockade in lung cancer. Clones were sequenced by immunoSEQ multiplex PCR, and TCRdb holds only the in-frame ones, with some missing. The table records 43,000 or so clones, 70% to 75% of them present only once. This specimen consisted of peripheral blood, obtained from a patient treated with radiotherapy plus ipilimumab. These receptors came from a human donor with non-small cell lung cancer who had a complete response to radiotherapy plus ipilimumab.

CDR3 residues: CASSLGTVEQYF. In DNA, the CDR3 is TGTGCCAGCAGCCTAGGGACAGTCGAGCAGTACTTC. The chain combines TRBV5-6 with TRBJ2-7; TRBD1 matches 7 bases. The V gene end was trimmed by 4 bases and the J gene end by 6 bases; junction bases not matched to a gene: 4. The CDR3 is 12 amino acids. In germline, CDR1 is SGHDT, CDR2 YYEEEE.

The CDR3 sequence is CASTQPTGGHGYTF. The CDR3 DNA reads TGTGCCAGCACCCAGCCGACAGGGGGGCATGGCTACACCTTC. The genes are TRBV7-2 and TRBJ1-2; 9 nucleotides match TRBD1. The CDR3 runs to 14 residues. CDR1 is SGHTA, CDR2 FQGNSA, per germline. The J segment lost 6 bases and the V segment lost 7 bases, leaving 9 bases of the junction unmatched. Based on the CDR3 plus reference TRBV7-2 and TRBJ1-2, the full variable domain is GAGVSQSPSNKVTEKGKDVELRCDPISGHTALYWYRQSLGQGLEFLIYFQGNSAPDKSGLPSDRFSAERTGGSVSTLTIQRTQQEDSAVYLCASTQPTGGHGYTFGSGTRLTVV.

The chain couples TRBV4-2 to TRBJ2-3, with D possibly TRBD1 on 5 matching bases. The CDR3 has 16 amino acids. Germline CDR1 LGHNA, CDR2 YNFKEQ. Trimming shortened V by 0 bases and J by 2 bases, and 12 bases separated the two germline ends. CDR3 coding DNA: TGTGCCAGCAGCCAAGATAATAAGGGGCTCACAGATACGCAGTATTTT. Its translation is CASSQDNKGLTDTQYF.

CDR3 nucleotides: TGCAGCGTTGAGGAGACTAGCGGGGGCCAAACCTACGAGCAGTACTTC. As protein: CSVEETSGGQTYEQYF. This chain connects TRBV29-1 to TRBJ2-7, with 12 nucleotides matching TRBD2. Looked up from germline, CDR1 is SQVTM and CDR2 is ANQGSEA. With 3 bases clipped from V and 2 bases from J, the junction kept 8 bases outside the gene matches. There are 16 residues in the CDR3.

The CDR3 loop is CASSPVSGTSGRGEQFF. Written as DNA, the CDR3 is TGTGCCAGCAGCCCCGTATCCGGGACTAGCGGGAGAGGTGAGCAGTTCTTC. The V call is TRBV5-4, the J call TRBJ2-1; 14 nucleotides align to TRBD2. From germline, CDR1 is SGHNT and CDR2 YYREEE (reference sequence). This CDR3 has 17 amino acids. The trim removed 4 bases at V and 9 bases at J, leaving 12 bases unmatched.

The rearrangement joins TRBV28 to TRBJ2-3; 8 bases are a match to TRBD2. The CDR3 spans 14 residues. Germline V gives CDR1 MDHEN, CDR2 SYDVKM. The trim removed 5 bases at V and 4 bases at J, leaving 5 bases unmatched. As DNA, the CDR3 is TGTGCCAGCAGTGCAAGCGGGAGCGCAGATACGCAGTATTTT. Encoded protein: CASSASGSADTQYF.

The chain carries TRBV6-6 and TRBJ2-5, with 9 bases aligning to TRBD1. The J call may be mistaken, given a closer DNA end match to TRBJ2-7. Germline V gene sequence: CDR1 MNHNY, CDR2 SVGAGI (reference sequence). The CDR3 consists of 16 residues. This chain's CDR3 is CASSRQGQGGMYEQYF. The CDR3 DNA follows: TGTGCCAGCAGTCGTCAGGGACAGGGAGGAATGTACGAGCAGTACTTC.

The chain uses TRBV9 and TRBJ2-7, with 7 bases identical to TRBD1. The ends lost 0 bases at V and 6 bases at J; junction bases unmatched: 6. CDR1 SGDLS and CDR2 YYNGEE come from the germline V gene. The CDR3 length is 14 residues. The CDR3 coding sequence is TGTGCCAGCAGCGTAGGAACAGGGGAGTTCGAGCAGTACTTC. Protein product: CASSVGTGEFEQYF. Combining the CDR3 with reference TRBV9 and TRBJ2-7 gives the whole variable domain DSGVTQTPKHLITATGQRVTLRCSPRSGDLSVYWYQQSLDQGLQFLIQYYNGEERAKGNILERFSAQQFPDLHSELNLSSLELGDSALYFCASSVGTGEFEQYFGPGTRLTVT.

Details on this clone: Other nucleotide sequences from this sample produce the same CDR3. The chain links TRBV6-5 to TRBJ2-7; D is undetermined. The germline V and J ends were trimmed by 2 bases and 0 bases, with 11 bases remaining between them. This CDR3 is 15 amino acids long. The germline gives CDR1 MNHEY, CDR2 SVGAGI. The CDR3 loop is CASSYGGASSYEQYF. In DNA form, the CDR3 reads TGTGCCAGCAGTTACGGTGGAGCAAGCTCCTACGAGCAGTACTTC.

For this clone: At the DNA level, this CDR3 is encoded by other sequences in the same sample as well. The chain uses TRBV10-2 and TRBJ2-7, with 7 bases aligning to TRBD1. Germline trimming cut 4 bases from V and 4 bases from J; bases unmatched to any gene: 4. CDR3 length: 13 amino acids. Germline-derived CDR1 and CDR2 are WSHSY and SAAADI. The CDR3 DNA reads TGCGCCAGCAGTGGACAGGGCGGATACGAGCAGTACTTC. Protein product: CASSGQGGYEQYF.

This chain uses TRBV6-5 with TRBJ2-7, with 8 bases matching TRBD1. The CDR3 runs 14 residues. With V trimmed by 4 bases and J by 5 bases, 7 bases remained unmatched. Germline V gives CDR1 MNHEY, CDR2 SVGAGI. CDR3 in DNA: TGTGCCAGCAGTTCCGGGACAGGTCGTGACGAGCAGTACTTC. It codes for CASSSGTGRDEQYF.

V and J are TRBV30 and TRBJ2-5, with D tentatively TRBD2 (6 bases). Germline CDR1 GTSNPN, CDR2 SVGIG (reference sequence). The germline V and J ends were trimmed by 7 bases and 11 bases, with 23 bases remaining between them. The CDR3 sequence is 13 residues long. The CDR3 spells CAYTPSGVGEQYF. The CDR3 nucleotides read TGTGCCTATACTCCCTCGGGAGTCGGGGAGCAGTACTTC.

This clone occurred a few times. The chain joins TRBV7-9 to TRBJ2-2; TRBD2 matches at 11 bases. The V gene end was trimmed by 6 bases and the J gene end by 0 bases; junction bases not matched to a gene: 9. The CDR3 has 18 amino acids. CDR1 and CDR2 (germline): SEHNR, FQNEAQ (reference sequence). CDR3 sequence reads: CASRQKTSGGTNTGELFF. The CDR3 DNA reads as TGTGCCAGCAGACAAAAAACTAGCGGGGGCACGAACACCGGGGAGCTGTTTTTT.

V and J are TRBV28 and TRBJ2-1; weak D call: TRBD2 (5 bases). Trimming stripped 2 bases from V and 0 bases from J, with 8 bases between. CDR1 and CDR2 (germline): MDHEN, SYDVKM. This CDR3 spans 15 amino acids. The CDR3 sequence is CASSLTRSSYNEQFF. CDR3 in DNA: TGTGCCAGCAGTTTAACTAGGAGCTCCTACAATGAGCAGTTCTTC.

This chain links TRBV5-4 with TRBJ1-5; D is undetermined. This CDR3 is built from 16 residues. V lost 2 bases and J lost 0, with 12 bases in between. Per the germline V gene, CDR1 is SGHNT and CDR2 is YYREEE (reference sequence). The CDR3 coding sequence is TGTGCCAGCAGCTTCGACGGGGTCAATAGCAATCAGCCCCAGCATTTT. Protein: CASSFDGVNSNQPQHF.

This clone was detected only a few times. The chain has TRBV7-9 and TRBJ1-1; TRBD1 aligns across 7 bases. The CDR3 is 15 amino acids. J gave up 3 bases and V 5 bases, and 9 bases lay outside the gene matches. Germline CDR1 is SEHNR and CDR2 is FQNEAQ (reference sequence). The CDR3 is CASSQKWTGDTEAFF. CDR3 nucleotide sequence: TGTGCCAGCAGCCAAAAATGGACAGGAGACACTGAAGCTTTCTTT.

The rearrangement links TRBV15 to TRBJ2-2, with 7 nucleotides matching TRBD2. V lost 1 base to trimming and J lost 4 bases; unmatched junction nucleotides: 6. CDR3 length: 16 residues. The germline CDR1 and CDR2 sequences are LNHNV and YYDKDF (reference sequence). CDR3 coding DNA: TGTGCCACCAGCAGAGGGGAGGGTTACCGCACCGGGGAGCTGTTTTTT. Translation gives CATSRGEGYRTGELFF.

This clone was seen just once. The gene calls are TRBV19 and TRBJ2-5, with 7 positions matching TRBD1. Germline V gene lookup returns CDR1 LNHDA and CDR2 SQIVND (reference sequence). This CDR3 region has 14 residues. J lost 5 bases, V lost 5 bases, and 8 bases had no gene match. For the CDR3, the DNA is TGTGCCAGTAGTCCAAGGGGGCGCGGGGAGACCCAGTACTTC. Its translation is CASSPRGRGETQYF. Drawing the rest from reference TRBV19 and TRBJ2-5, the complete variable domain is DGGITQSPKYLFRKEGQNVTLSCEQNLNHDAMYWYRQDPGQGLRLIYYSQIVNDFQKGDIAEGYSVSREKKESFPLTVTSAQKNPTAFYLCASSPRGRGETQYFGPGTRLLVL.

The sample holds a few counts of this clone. The chain's CDR3 is CASSSRTGNQPQHF. The CDR3 bases are TGTGCCAGCAGTTCAAGGACAGGGAATCAGCCCCAGCATTTT. The chain couples TRBV28 to TRBJ1-5, with 8 nucleotides matching TRBD1. The CDR3 is 14 residues long. The V gene's germline CDR1 is MDHEN and CDR2 SYDVKM. J was trimmed by 4 bases and V by 4 bases; bases with no gene match: 3. Combining the CDR3 with reference TRBV28 and TRBJ1-5 gives the whole variable domain DVKVTQSSRYLVKRTGEKVFLECVQDMDHENMFWYRQDPGLGLRLIYFSYDVKMKEKGDIPEGYSVSREKKERFSLILESASTNQTSMYLCASSSRTGNQPQHFGDGTRLSIL.

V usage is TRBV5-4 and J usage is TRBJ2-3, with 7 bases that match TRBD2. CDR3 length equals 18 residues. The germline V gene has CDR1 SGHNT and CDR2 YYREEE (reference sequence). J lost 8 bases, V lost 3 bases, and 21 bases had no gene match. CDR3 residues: CASSSGTTSLGGHVTQYF. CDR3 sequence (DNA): TGTGCCAGCAGCTCCGGGACTACCTCTCTCGGTGGGCATGTTACGCAGTATTTT.

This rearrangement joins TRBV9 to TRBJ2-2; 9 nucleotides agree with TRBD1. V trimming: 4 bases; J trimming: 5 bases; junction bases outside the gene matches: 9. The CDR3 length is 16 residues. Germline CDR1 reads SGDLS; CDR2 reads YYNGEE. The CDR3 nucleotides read TGTGCCAGCAGCCCCCGGGACAGGGATTCTACCGGGGAGCTGTTTTTT. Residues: CASSPRDRDSTGELFF.

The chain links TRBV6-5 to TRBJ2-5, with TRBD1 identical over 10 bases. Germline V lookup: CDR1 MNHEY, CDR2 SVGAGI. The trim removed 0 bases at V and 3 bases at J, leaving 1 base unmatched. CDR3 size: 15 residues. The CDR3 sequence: CASSYSGQGKETQYF. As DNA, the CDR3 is TGTGCCAGCAGTTACTCGGGACAGGGGAAAGAGACCCAGTACTTC.

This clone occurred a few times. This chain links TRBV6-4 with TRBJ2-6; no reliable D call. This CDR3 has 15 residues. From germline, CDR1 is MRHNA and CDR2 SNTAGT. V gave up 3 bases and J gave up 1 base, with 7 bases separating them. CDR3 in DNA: TGTGCCAGCAGTGAAGGAGTTTCTGGGGCCAACGTCCTGACTTTC. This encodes CASSEGVSGANVLTF.

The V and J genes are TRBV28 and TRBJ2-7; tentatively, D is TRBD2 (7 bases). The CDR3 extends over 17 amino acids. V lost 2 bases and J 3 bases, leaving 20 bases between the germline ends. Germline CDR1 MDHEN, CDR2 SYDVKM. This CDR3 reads CASSLNRRRGGGYEQYF. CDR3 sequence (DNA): TGTGCCAGCAGTTTAAATCGTAGGAGGGGGGGAGGCTACGAGCAGTACTTC.

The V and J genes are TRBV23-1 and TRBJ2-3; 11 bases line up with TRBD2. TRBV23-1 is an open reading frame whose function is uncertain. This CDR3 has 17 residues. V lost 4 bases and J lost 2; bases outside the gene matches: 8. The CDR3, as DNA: TGCGCCAGCAGTCTACCCACTAGCGGGGGAGACACAGATACGCAGTATTTT. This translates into CASSLPTSGGDTDTQYF.

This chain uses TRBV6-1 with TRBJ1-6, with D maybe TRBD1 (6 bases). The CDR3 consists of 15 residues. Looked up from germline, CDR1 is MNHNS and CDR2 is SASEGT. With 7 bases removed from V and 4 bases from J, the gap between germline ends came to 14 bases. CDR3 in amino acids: CASISRDTYNSPLHF. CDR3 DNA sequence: TGTGCCAGCATTAGCCGGGACACGTATAATTCACCCCTCCACTTT.

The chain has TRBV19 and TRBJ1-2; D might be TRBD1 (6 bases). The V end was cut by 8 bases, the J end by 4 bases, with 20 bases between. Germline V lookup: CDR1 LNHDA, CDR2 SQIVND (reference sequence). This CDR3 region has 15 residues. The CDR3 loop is CASADRSRTFYGYTF. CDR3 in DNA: TGTGCCAGTGCTGACAGGTCGCGTACATTCTATGGCTACACCTTC.